This TCR beta chain was obtained from a study of cytomegalovirus exposure and HLA in healthy donors. PCR primers comprised 60 Vbeta and 13 Jbeta primers. The repertoire was sequenced with immunoSEQ multiplex PCR; TCRdb's copy has only in-frame clones and lacks some. The repertoire consists of about 160,000 clones, with about 78% occurring once and the leading ten covering over 1.1%. Of note for this clone: Its antigen is undetermined.

There are 11 residues in the CDR3. CDR1 is ENHRY, CDR2 SYGVKD, per germline. Trimming cost V 6 bases and J 2 bases, with 2 bases left between them. Study observations and caveats: Some TCR beta chains (164 of them) were listed as cytomegalovirus-associated. TCR beta V- and J-gene trimming was later associated with a missense DCLRE1C variant.

V is TRBV10-3 and J is TRBJ2-1; D not certain. The specimen sequenced was PBMCs. This receptor was identified in a male donor in good health and CMV-seronegative. CDR3 DNA sequence: TGTGCCATCAGCGCCTACAATGAGCAGTTCTTC. The encoded protein is CAISAYNEQFF.